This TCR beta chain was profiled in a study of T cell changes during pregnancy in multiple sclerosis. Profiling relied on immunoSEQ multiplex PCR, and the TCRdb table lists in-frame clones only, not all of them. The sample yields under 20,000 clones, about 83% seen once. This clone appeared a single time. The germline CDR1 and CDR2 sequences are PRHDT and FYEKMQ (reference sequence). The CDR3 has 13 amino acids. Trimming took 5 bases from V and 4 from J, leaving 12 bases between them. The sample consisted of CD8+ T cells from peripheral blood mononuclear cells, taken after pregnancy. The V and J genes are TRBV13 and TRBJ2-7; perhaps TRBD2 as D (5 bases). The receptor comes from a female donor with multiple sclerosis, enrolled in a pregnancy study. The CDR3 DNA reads TGTGCCAGCAGCCCCGAGAGCGGTTACGAGCAGTACTTC. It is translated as CASSPESGYEQYF.